The sequence of this T cell receptor (beta chain) was determined in a study of blood T cell repertoires in COVID-19. About the research overall: PBMCs, B-cell-depleted T cells, or T cells were the source of the cDNA or gDNA that made up the material.

The CDR3 contains 14 residues. Germline V gene lookup returns CDR1 LGHDT and CDR2 YNNKEL (reference sequence). The ends were cut back, 7 bases at V and 2 bases at J, with 13 bases in the middle. The table came from immunoSEQ multiplex PCR; TCRdb's copy has only in-frame clones and leaves some out. The table has about 230,000 clones, over 85% seen once. This receptor was obtained from a woman between 25 and 40 years old with acute COVID-19. The chain employs TRBV3-1 (or the pseudogene TRBV3-2) and TRBJ2-3, with D maybe TRBD2 (5 bases). Sequenced material: PBMCs or T cells enriched from blood (not recorded which). The CDR3 DNA is TGTGCCAGCAAAACGGGATGGGCCACAGATACGCAGTATTTT. The encoded protein is CASKTGWATDTQYF.